The next 8 T cell receptor beta chains were all read from a single sample in a study of immune heterogeneity within non-small cell lung tumors. Template came from bulk tumor genomic DNA, at 550 to 700 ng per sample. Surgeons took several biopsies per primary tumor, spaced far apart, during surgery. Patients with untreated, newly diagnosed non-small cell lung cancer underwent curative surgery. CDR3 of TCR beta was amplified by multiplex PCR that used 32 V and 13 J primers. TCRdb passed the multiplex PCR reads through MiXCR, listing each CDR3 protein once. The table has about 2,900 distinct CDR3 sequences, less than 45% seen once. Sequencing was carried out using lung tumor tissue. The receptors stem from a woman in her 50s with non-small cell lung cancer.

Worth noting for this clonotype: Its ends do not fully match the called genes, so a read error is possible. The chain employs TRBV6-1 and TRBJ1-5, with a tentative D call TRBD1 (6 bases). The V gene's germline CDR1 is MNHNS and CDR2 SASEGT. The CDR3 contains 15 residues. CDR3: CDSSGGDTDNQPKHF. The CDR3 region has the DNA TGTGACAGCAGTGGGGGGGACACGGACAATCAGCCCAAGCATTTT.

The rearrangement joins TRBV6-1 to TRBJ2-7; no clear D. The germline CDR1 and CDR2 sequences are MNHNS and SASEGT. CDR3 length: 15 amino acids. Trimming took 2 bases from V and 2 from J, leaving 13 bases between them. CDR3 DNA sequence: TGTGCCAGCAGTGAATTAGCCAGCAAACCCTACGAGCAGTACTTC. This codes for CASSELASKPYEQYF.

The chain uses TRBV2 and TRBJ1-5; D is possibly TRBD1 (6 bases). Germline lookup yields CDR1 SNHLY and CDR2 FYNNEI. The CDR3 extends over 14 amino acids. V lost 8 bases to trimming and J lost 4 bases, with 15 bases between them. CDR3 DNA: TGTGCCAGCCAGGACAGCGAGATGAATCAGCCCCAGCATTTT. Its translation is CASQDSEMNQPQHF.

Relative to its sample, this clonotype is medium-sized (0.01 to 0.1%). This rearrangement joins TRBV3-1 to TRBJ2-5, with 11 bases lining up with TRBD1. CDR3 length equals 15 residues. The V gene's germline CDR1 is LGHDT and CDR2 YNNKEL (reference sequence). V dropped 4 bases and J dropped 5; count of bases not matched to a gene: 6. The CDR3, as DNA: TGTGCCAGCAGCCCCACCGGGACAGGGGGGGAGACCCAGTACTTC. This codes for CASSPTGTGGETQYF.

The rearrangement links TRBV5-1 to TRBJ2-7; D gene uncertain. CDR3 length equals 14 residues. Germline-derived CDR1 and CDR2 are SGHRS and YFSETQ. V shed 0 bases and J shed 2 bases, with 9 bases lying between them. This CDR3 reads CASSLEGSTYEQYF. The DNA for the CDR3 is TGCGCCAGCAGCTTGGAGGGTAGTACCTACGAGCAGTACTTC.

The chain uses TRBV2 and TRBJ1-1; D is uncertain. The CDR3 has 16 residues. The V end lost 5 bases, the J end lost 1 base, and 17 bases lay between the germline ends. Germline V gene data show CDR1 as SNHLY and CDR2 as FYNNEI. In nucleotides, the CDR3 is TGTGCCAGCAGTAGGGCAGGTGGGCAGTCGAACACTGAAGCTTTCTTT. Its translation: CASSRAGGQSNTEAFF. The whole variable domain, filled in from reference TRBV2 and TRBJ1-1, reads EPEVTQTPSHQVTQMGQEVILRCVPISNHLYFYWYRQILGQKVEFLVSFYNNEISEKSEIFDDQFSVERPDGSNFTLKIRSTKLEDSAMYFCASSRAGGQSNTEAFFGQGTRLTVV.

This rearrangement joins TRBV28 to TRBJ2-3; 7 nucleotides line up with TRBD2. The CDR3 covers 14 residues. V trimming: 6 bases; J trimming: 0 bases; junction bases outside the gene matches: 3. Germline assignment: CDR1 MDHEN and CDR2 SYDVKM. Here the CDR3 DNA reads TGTGCCAGCAGCAGCGGGACTAGCACAGATACGCAGTATTTT. This codes for CASSSGTSTDTQYF. The full variable domain, rest sourced from reference TRBV28 and TRBJ2-3, is DVKVTQSSRYLVKRTGEKVFLECVQDMDHENMFWYRQDPGLGLRLIYFSYDVKMKEKGDIPEGYSVSREKKERFSLILESASTNQTSMYLCASSSGTSTDTQYFGPGTRLTVL.

By its share, this clonotype is medium-sized. The V call is TRBV12-3 or TRBV12-4, the J call TRBJ2-5; tentative D call: TRBD2 (5 bases). This CDR3 has 13 amino acids. The V end was cut by 4 bases, the J end by 5 bases, with 11 bases between. The CDR3: CASSSTTWETQYF. CDR3 bases: TGTGCCAGCAGTTCGACTACCTGGGAGACCCAGTACTTC.